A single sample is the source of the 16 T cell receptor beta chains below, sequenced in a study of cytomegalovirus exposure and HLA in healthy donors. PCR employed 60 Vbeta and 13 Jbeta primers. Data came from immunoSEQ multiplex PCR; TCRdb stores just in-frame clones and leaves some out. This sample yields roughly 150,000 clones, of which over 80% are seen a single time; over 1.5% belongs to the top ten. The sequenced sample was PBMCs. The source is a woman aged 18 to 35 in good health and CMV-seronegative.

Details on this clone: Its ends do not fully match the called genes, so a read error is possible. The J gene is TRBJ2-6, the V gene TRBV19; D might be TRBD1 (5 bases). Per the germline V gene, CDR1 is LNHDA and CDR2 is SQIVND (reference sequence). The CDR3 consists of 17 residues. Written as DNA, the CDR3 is TGTGCCAGTAGTGGATGGACATCCTCCTCTGGGGCCAACGGCCTGACTTTC. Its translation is CASSGWTSSSGANGLTF.

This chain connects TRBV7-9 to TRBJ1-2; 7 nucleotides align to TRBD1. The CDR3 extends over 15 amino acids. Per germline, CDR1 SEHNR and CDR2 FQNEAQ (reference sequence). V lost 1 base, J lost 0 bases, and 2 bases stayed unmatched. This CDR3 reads CASSLVGTANYGYTF. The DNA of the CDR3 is TGTGCCAGCAGCTTAGTCGGGACAGCTAACTATGGCTACACCTTC.

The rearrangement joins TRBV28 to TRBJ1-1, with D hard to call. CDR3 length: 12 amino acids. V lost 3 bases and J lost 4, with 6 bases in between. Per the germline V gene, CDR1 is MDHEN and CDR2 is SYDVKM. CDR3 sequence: CASSLRATEAFF. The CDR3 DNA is TGTGCCAGCAGTTTGAGAGCCACTGAAGCTTTCTTT.

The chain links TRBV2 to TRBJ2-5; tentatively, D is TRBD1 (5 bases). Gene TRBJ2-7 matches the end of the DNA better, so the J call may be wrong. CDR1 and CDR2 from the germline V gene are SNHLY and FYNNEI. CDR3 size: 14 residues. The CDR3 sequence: CASTQRLGPYEQYF. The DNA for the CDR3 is TGTGCCAGCACTCAAAGGCTGGGGCCCTACGAGCAGTACTTC.

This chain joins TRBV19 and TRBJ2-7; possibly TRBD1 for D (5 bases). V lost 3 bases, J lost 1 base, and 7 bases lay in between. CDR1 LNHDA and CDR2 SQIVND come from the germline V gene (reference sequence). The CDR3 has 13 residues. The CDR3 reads CASSIGHSYEQYF. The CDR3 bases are TGTGCCAGTAGTATCGGACATTCCTACGAGCAGTACTTC. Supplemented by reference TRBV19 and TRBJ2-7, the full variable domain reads DGGITQSPKYLFRKEGQNVTLSCEQNLNHDAMYWYRQDPGQGLRLIYYSQIVNDFQKGDIAEGYSVSREKKESFPLTVTSAQKNPTAFYLCASSIGHSYEQYFGPGTRLTVT.

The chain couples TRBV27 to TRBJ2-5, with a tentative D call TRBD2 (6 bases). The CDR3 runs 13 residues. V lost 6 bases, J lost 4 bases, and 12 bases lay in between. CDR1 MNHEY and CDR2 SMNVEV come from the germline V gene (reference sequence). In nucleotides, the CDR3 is TGTGCCAGCAGCCCGGGGGAGGCAGAGACCCAGTACTTC. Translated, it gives CASSPGEAETQYF.

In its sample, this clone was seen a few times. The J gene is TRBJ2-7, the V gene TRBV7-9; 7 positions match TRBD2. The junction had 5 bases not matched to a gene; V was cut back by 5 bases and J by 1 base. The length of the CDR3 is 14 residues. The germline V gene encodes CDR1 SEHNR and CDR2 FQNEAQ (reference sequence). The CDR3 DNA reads TGTGCCAGCAGCCGTACGGGGGGTTCCTACGAGCAGTACTTC. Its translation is CASSRTGGSYEQYF.

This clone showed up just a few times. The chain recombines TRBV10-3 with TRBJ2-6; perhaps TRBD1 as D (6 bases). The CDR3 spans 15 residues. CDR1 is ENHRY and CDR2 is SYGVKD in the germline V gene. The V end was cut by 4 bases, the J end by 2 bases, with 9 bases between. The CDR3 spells CAISGQGTGANVLTF. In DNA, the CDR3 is TGTGCCATCAGTGGTCAGGGGACTGGGGCCAACGTCCTGACTTTC.

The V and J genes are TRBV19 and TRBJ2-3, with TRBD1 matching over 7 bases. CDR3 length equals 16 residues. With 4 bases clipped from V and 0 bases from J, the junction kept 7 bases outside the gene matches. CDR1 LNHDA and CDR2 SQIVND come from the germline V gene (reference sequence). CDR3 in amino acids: CASSTETGISTDTQYF. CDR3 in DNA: TGTGCCAGTAGTACCGAGACAGGGATAAGCACAGATACGCAGTATTTT. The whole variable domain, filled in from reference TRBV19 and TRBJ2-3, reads DGGITQSPKYLFRKEGQNVTLSCEQNLNHDAMYWYRQDPGQGLRLIYYSQIVNDFQKGDIAEGYSVSREKKESFPLTVTSAQKNPTAFYLCASSTETGISTDTQYFGPGTRLTVL.

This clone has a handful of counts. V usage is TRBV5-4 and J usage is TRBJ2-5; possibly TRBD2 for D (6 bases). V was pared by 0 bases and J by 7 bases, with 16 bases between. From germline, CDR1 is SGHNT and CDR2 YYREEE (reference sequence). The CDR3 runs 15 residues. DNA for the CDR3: TGTGCCAGCAGCTTGGGACAGACTACCGGGGGGACCCAGTACTTC. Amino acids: CASSLGQTTGGTQYF.

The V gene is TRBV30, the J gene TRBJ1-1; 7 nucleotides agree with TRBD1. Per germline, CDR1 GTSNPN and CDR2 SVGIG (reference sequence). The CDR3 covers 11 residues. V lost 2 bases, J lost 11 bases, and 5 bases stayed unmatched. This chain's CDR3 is CAWSHRGSAFF. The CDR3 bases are TGTGCCTGGAGTCACAGGGGAAGTGCTTTCTTT. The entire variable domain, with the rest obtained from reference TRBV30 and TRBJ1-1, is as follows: SQTIHQWPATLVQPVGSPLSLECTVEGTSNPNLYWYRQAAGRGLQLLFYSVGIGQISSEVPQNLSASRPQDRQFILSSKKLLLSDSGFYLCAWSHRGSAFFGQGTRLTVV.

The CDR3 sequence is CSGLTGGVVNTEAFF. CDR3 sequence (DNA): TGCAGCGGCCTGACAGGGGGCGTCGTGAACACTGAAGCTTTCTTT. The chain uses TRBV29-1 and TRBJ1-1, with 10 bases fitting TRBD1. Trimming took 7 bases from V and 0 from J; bases not matched to a gene: 8. The CDR3 is 15 amino acids. Germline V gives CDR1 SQVTM, CDR2 ANQGSEA.

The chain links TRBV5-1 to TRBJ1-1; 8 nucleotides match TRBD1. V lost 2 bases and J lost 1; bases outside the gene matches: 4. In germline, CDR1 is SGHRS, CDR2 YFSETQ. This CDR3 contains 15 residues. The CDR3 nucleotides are TGCGCCAGCAGCTTACTAGGACAGGGGAACACTGAAGCTTTCTTT. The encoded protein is CASSLLGQGNTEAFF.

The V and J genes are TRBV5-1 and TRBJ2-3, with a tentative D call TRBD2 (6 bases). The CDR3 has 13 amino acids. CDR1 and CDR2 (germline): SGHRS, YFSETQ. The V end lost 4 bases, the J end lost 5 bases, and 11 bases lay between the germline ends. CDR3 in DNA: TGCGCCAGCAGCAGGGGACTGTTAGATACGCAGTATTTT. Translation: CASSRGLLDTQYF.

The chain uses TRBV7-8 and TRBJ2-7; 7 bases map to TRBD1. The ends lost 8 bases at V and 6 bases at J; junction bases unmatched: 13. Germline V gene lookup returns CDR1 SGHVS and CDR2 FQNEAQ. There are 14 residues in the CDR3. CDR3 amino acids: CASQRVRGLSEQYF. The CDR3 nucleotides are TGTGCCAGCCAGCGCGTCAGGGGGTTGAGCGAGCAGTACTTC.

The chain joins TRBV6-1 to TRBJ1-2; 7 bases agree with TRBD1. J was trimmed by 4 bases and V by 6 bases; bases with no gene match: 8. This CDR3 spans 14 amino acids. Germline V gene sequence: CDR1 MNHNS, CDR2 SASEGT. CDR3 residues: CASRGTGTAYGYTF. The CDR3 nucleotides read TGTGCCAGCAGGGGGACCGGGACAGCCTATGGCTACACCTTC.